The 20 T cell receptor beta chains below come from one sample, sequenced in a study of blood T cell repertoires in COVID-19 (dated by TCRdb to the early 2020s). Library prep was done by the immunoSEQ multiplex PCR assay. The clones in this table, taken by TCRdb from immuneACCESS, are in-frame only. Not every clone is retained; where verified, under half of the shortfall comes from an unresolved V gene, and the cause of the rest is unknown. Here the sample has 200,000 to 250,000 clones; about 87% occur a single time. Over 3.5% of the sample rests with the top ten. Sequenced input: PBMCs or T cells enriched from blood (not recorded which). These receptors all stem from a woman in her 30s who had been exposed to COVID-19.

The chain has TRBV5-1 and TRBJ2-2; 13 bases are a match to TRBD2. This CDR3 has 18 amino acids. Per germline, CDR1 SGHRS and CDR2 YFSETQ. The V gene end was trimmed by 4 bases and the J gene end by 0 bases; junction bases not matched to a gene: 6. The CDR3 reads CASSGGLAGVANTGELFF. The CDR3 DNA reads as TGCGCCAGCAGCGGTGGACTAGCGGGAGTCGCGAACACCGGGGAGCTGTTTTTT. Complete variable domain (other parts from reference TRBV5-1 and TRBJ2-2): KAGVTQTPRYLIKTRGQQVTLSCSPISGHRSVSWYQQTPGQGLQFLFEYFSETQRNKGNFPGRFSGRQFSNSRSEMNVSTLELGDSALYLCASSGGLAGVANTGELFFGEGSRLTVL.

The chain carries TRBV28 and TRBJ2-3; TRBD2 is a possible D gene (7 bases). The CDR3 covers 15 residues. The ends were cut back, 3 bases at V and 2 bases at J, with 12 bases in the middle. From germline, CDR1 is MDHEN and CDR2 SYDVKM. The DNA for the CDR3 is TGTGCCAGCAGTTTGGGGGGGCGGAACACAGATACGCAGTATTTT. This sequence encodes CASSLGGRNTDTQYF.

The genes are TRBV27 and TRBJ1-1, with D perhaps TRBD1 (6 bases). The length of the CDR3 is 15 residues. Deletions cut 2 bases from V and 4 bases from J, with 14 bases between. Germline values: CDR1 MNHEY, CDR2 SMNVEV (reference sequence). Written as DNA, the CDR3 is TGTGCCAGCAGTTTAACCCAACAGGGATTCACTGAAGCTTTCTTT. Its protein product is CASSLTQQGFTEAFF.

The table lists this clone with a count of one. V is TRBV3-1 (or the pseudogene TRBV3-2) and J is TRBJ2-1, with D perhaps TRBD1 (6 bases). Trimming pared 0 bases from V and 8 bases from J, leaving 11 bases between. The CDR3 runs 14 residues. Germline V CDR1 and CDR2: LGHDT, YNNKEL (reference sequence). The CDR3 here is CASSQEWGLDEQFF. DNA of the CDR3: TGTGCCAGCAGCCAAGAGTGGGGGCTAGATGAGCAGTTCTTC.

The J gene is TRBJ1-5, the V gene TRBV2, with 11 bases matching TRBD1. Trimming took 6 bases from V and 5 from J; bases not matched to a gene: 9. The V gene's germline CDR1 is SNHLY and CDR2 FYNNEI. The CDR3 is 16 residues long. CDR3 in amino acids: CASRAGQGAPYQPQHF. The CDR3 DNA sequence: TGTGCCAGCAGAGCAGGACAGGGGGCGCCTTATCAGCCCCAGCATTTT.

This clone was seen a few times. V usage is TRBV9 and J usage is TRBJ1-1, with TRBD1 identical over 7 bases. Germline V CDR1 and CDR2: SGDLS, YYNGEE. J was trimmed by 1 base and V by 3 bases; bases with no gene match: 6. The CDR3 length is 15 residues. The chain's CDR3 is CASSGPQGQNTEAFF. As DNA, the CDR3 is TGTGCCAGCAGCGGTCCACAGGGGCAGAACACTGAAGCTTTCTTT.

This sequence joins TRBV7-6 and TRBJ2-3; D not certain. This CDR3 has 15 residues. Germline CDR1 is SGHVS and CDR2 is FNYEAQ. V lost 5 bases to trimming and J lost 1 base, with 13 bases between them. CDR3 sequence: CASSVSKGGTDTQYF. As DNA, the CDR3 is TGTGCCAGCAGCGTATCGAAAGGAGGCACAGATACGCAGTATTTT.

V usage is TRBV20-1 and J usage is TRBJ2-5, with unresolved D. Germline values: CDR1 DFQATT, CDR2 SNEGSKA (reference sequence). This CDR3 region has 15 residues. V was trimmed by 3 bases and J by 0 bases, leaving 14 bases between them. The CDR3 spells CSASNEVPNQETQYF. CDR3 nucleotide sequence: TGCAGTGCTAGTAATGAGGTTCCTAACCAAGAGACCCAGTACTTC.

The chain employs TRBV28 and TRBJ1-2; possibly TRBD1 for D (6 bases). The CDR3 contains 14 residues. The ends were cut back, 6 bases at V and 3 bases at J, with 14 bases in the middle. Germline CDR1 is MDHEN and CDR2 is SYDVKM. The CDR3 protein is CASRPGQPDYGYTF. DNA for the CDR3: TGTGCCAGCAGGCCCGGACAGCCAGACTATGGCTACACCTTC.

The V gene is TRBV28, the J gene TRBJ1-2, with D uncertain. With 7 bases removed from V and 5 bases from J, the gap between germline ends came to 14 bases. This CDR3 region has 13 residues. The germline V gene encodes CDR1 MDHEN and CDR2 SYDVKM. This CDR3 is CASKEGVSYGYTF. CDR3 DNA: TGTGCCAGCAAAGAGGGAGTTTCTTATGGCTACACCTTC.

V is TRBV6-5 and J is TRBJ1-2, with D possibly matching TRBD1 (6 bases). The V end lost 8 bases, the J end lost 4 bases, and 14 bases lay between the germline ends. The germline V gene encodes CDR1 MNHEY and CDR2 SVGAGI. The CDR3 is 13 amino acids. This CDR3 is CASDPGAGYGYTF. The CDR3 DNA reads as TGTGCCAGCGATCCAGGGGCCGGCTATGGCTACACCTTC.

The rearrangement uses TRBV5-4 and TRBJ2-2; 12 bases map to TRBD2. Trimming took 4 bases from V and 4 from J; bases not matched to a gene: 5. Germline-derived CDR1 and CDR2 are SGHNT and YYREEE (reference sequence). The CDR3 loop spans 16 amino acids. DNA for the CDR3: TGTGCCAGCAGCCGACTAGCGGGAGAGCGCACCGGGGAGCTGTTTTTT. Translating it yields CASSRLAGERTGELFF.

This clone was observed a single time. The rearrangement uses TRBV19 and TRBJ1-3; D is unresolved. V lost 5 bases and J 0 bases, leaving 14 bases between the germline ends. This CDR3 has 16 amino acids. CDR1 and CDR2 from the germline V gene are LNHDA and SQIVND (reference sequence). The CDR3 loop is CASSGRTGISGNTIYF. The CDR3 DNA is TGTGCCAGTAGTGGACGGACGGGGATCTCTGGAAACACCATATATTTT.

The CDR3 reads CASSIVGPFGTEAFF. CDR3 nucleotides: TGTGCCAGTAGTATTGTTGGGCCATTTGGCACTGAAGCTTTCTTT. This chain joins TRBV19 and TRBJ1-1; no clear D gene. Trimming pared 3 bases from V and 4 bases from J, leaving 15 bases between. Germline-derived CDR1 and CDR2 are LNHDA and SQIVND (reference sequence). This CDR3 region has 15 residues.

The chain combines TRBV7-3 with TRBJ2-3, with D possibly being TRBD2 (7 bases). Per the germline V gene, CDR1 is SGHTA and CDR2 is FQGTGA. V dropped 4 bases and J dropped 6 bases, with 14 bases sitting between them. This CDR3 is 14 amino acids long. The CDR3 here is CASSSGGGADTQYF. As DNA, the CDR3 is TGTGCCAGCAGCTCCGGTGGGGGGGCGGATACGCAGTATTTT.

V is TRBV28 and J is TRBJ1-2; D is possibly TRBD1 (5 bases). Germline-derived CDR1 and CDR2 are MDHEN and SYDVKM. The CDR3 extends over 13 amino acids. CDR3 region: CGTARGLNYGYTF. Written as DNA, the CDR3 is TGTGGCACGGCAAGGGGACTCAACTATGGCTACACCTTC.

This chain uses TRBV18 with TRBJ2-7; 7 bases align to TRBD1. V shed 0 bases, J shed 9 bases, and the junction held 20 bases outside the gene matches. The CDR3 is 18 residues long. In germline, CDR1 is KGHSH, CDR2 LQKENI. Written as DNA, the CDR3 is TGTGCCAGCTCACCACCGGGACAACAGGGGCGTTTCCCAGTTGGGCAGTACTTC. It is translated as CASSPPGQQGRFPVGQYF.

V and J are TRBV2 and TRBJ2-1, with TRBD1 identical over 8 bases. Germline V gene data show CDR1 as SNHLY and CDR2 as FYNNEI. CDR3 size: 15 residues. V lost 6 bases and J lost 12; bases outside the gene matches: 16. The CDR3 DNA reads TGTGCCAGCAGCGGTGGGTCTATGGACAGGGAAGGGCAGTTCTTC. Translated, it gives CASSGGSMDREGQFF.

The V and J genes are TRBV5-1 and TRBJ2-3; D is unclear. The CDR3 extends over 15 amino acids. CDR1 is SGHRS and CDR2 is YFSETQ in the germline V gene. V gave up 0 bases and J gave up 2 bases, with 10 bases separating them. CDR3 amino acids: CASSLGRSLTDTQYF. CDR3 sequence (DNA): TGCGCCAGCAGCTTGGGCAGATCGCTCACAGATACGCAGTATTTT. The variable domain in full, with the rest retrieved from reference TRBV5-1 and TRBJ2-3, is KAGVTQTPRYLIKTRGQQVTLSCSPISGHRSVSWYQQTPGQGLQFLFEYFSETQRNKGNFPGRFSGRQFSNSRSEMNVSTLELGDSALYLCASSLGRSLTDTQYFGPGTRLTVL.

The V gene is TRBV11-2, the J gene TRBJ2-1; 12 positions match TRBD2. The germline V gene encodes CDR1 SGHAT and CDR2 FQNNGV. The CDR3 has 16 amino acids. Trimming took 5 bases from V and 4 from J; bases not matched to a gene: 6. CDR3 region: CASSTWTSGDYNEQFF. For the CDR3, the DNA is TGTGCCAGCAGCACCTGGACTAGCGGGGATTACAATGAGCAGTTCTTC.